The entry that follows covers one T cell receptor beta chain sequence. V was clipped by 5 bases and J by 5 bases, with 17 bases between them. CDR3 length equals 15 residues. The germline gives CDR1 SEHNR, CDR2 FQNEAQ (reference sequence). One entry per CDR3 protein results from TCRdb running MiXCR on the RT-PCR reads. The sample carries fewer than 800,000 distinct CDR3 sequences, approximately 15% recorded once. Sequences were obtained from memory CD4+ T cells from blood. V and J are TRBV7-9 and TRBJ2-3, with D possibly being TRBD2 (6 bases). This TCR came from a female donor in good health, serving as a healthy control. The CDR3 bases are TGTGCCAGCAGCGAGAGACGGGGGAGGAGAGATACGCAGTATTTT. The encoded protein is CASSERRGRRDTQYF. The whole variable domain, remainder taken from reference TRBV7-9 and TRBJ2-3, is DTGVSQNPRHKITKRGQNVTFRCDPISEHNRLYWYRQTLGQGPEFLTYFQNEAQLEKSRLLSDRFSAERPKGSFSTLEIQRTEQGDSAMYLCASSERRGRRDTQYFGPGTRLTVL.